The 12 T cell receptor beta chains in this list originate from one sample, sequenced in a study of cytomegalovirus exposure and HLA in healthy donors (dated by TCRdb to the late 2010s). The library was prepared using the immunoSEQ multiplex PCR assay. This immuneACCESS table, as held by TCRdb, lists in-frame sequences with V and J called but not all clones. Of the missing ones, under half trace to an unresolved V gene in checked studies; the others have no known cause. The sample profile shows 150,000 to 170,000 clones; roughly 84% of them were found once. Around 2.1% of the sample lies in the top ten. Sequencing input: PBMCs. These receptors were obtained from a human donor in good health.

J is TRBJ2-7 and V is TRBV28, with D perhaps TRBD1 (6 bases). Trimming left V 6 bases short and J 3 bases short, with 15 bases between. Germline assignment: CDR1 MDHEN and CDR2 SYDVKM. This CDR3 spans 14 amino acids. Here the CDR3 reads CASSSGDLYYEQYF. CDR3 coding DNA: TGTGCCAGCAGCTCAGGGGATCTGTACTACGAGCAGTACTTC.

The chain is built from TRBV19 and TRBJ1-1; tentatively, D is TRBD1 (6 bases). The ends were cut back, 3 bases at V and 3 bases at J, with 14 bases in the middle. The CDR3 loop spans 15 amino acids. Germline V lookup: CDR1 LNHDA, CDR2 SQIVND (reference sequence). Here the CDR3 DNA reads TGTGCCAGTAGTATCAGTCGGGGGGCTTACACTGAAGCTTTCTTT. It yields the protein CASSISRGAYTEAFF.

This chain uses TRBV5-6 with TRBJ2-3; D may be TRBD1 (5 bases). Looked up from germline, CDR1 is SGHDT and CDR2 is YYEEEE. Trimming stripped 3 bases from V and 5 bases from J, with 19 bases between. CDR3 length equals 16 residues. The CDR3 nucleotides read TGTGCCAGCAGCTATGATTGGGGCGGCGCACAAGATACGCAGTATTTT. Residues: CASSYDWGGAQDTQYF.

The V call is TRBV10-2, the J call TRBJ2-3; 11 bases are a match to TRBD2. The CDR3 is made up of 16 amino acids. V dropped 6 bases and J dropped 2; count of bases not matched to a gene: 7. Germline V lookup: CDR1 WSHSY, CDR2 SAAADI. This chain's CDR3 is CASRKLAGVDTDTQYF. CDR3 DNA: TGCGCCAGCAGAAAACTAGCGGGAGTAGACACAGATACGCAGTATTTT.

The chain employs TRBV9 and TRBJ2-2; 8 bases align to TRBD2. The germline gives CDR1 SGDLS, CDR2 YYNGEE. After removal of 4 bases from V and 4 bases from J, the junction contained 6 bases not matched to a gene. This CDR3 has 15 amino acids. The CDR3 reads CASSPVGTSTGELFF. CDR3 DNA: TGTGCCAGCAGCCCTGTCGGGACTAGCACCGGGGAGCTGTTTTTT.

The chain uses TRBV27 and TRBJ2-5; perhaps TRBD2 as D (6 bases). V was clipped by 3 bases and J by 4 bases, with 15 bases between them. There are 15 residues in the CDR3. The germline CDR1 and CDR2 sequences are MNHEY and SMNVEV (reference sequence). CDR3 in amino acids: CASSFRAGSVETQYF. CDR3 nucleotides: TGTGCCAGCAGTTTTAGGGCGGGGTCGGTAGAGACCCAGTACTTC.

V usage is TRBV9 and J usage is TRBJ2-1; 11 bases line up with TRBD2. V was pared by 7 bases and J by 5 bases, with 8 bases of the junction left unmatched. CDR3 length: 15 amino acids. Germline CDR1 reads SGDLS; CDR2 reads YYNGEE. CDR3 bases: TGTGCCAGCGACAAAGGGACTAGCGGAAACAATGAGCAGTTCTTC. It translates to CASDKGTSGNNEQFF.

Concerning this clone: Other DNA sequences in this specimen translate into the identical CDR3. The chain combines TRBV9 with TRBJ2-1; the D gene is possibly TRBD2 (6 bases). In germline, CDR1 is SGDLS, CDR2 YYNGEE. Trimming took off 0 bases at V and 0 bases at J, with 7 bases between the two ends. The CDR3 length is 15 residues. Written as DNA, the CDR3 is TGTGCCAGCAGCGTAGTGGGAGGCTCCTACAATGAGCAGTTCTTC. It translates to CASSVVGGSYNEQFF.

The CDR3 protein is CASTSSYNEQFF. CDR3 in DNA: TGTGCCAGCACCAGCTCCTACAATGAGCAGTTCTTC. The chain recombines TRBV27 with TRBJ2-1; D gene ambiguous. V gave up 7 bases and J gave up 0 bases, with 4 bases separating them. The CDR3 has 12 amino acids. The germline V gene has CDR1 MNHEY and CDR2 SMNVEV (reference sequence).

The chain has TRBV5-6 and TRBJ2-3; 7 bases are a match to TRBD2. The germline V gene encodes CDR1 SGHDT and CDR2 YYEEEE. The junction had 15 bases not matched to a gene; V was cut back by 5 bases and J by 9 bases. The CDR3 has 15 amino acids. The CDR3 is CASRPQGGHIWTQYF. DNA for the CDR3: TGTGCCAGCAGACCTCAGGGAGGGCACATTTGGACGCAGTATTTT.

This chain connects TRBV5-4 to TRBJ2-3, with D perhaps TRBD2 (5 bases). Trimming cost V 0 bases and J 0 bases, with 5 bases left between them. The length of the CDR3 is 14 residues. Germline CDR1 and CDR2: SGHNT and YYREEE (reference sequence). CDR3 DNA sequence: TGTGCCAGCAGCTTGGGAGGGAGCACAGATACGCAGTATTTT. This translates into CASSLGGSTDTQYF.

This clone was counted many times. J is TRBJ1-6 and V is TRBV11-2; 9 positions agree with TRBD1. Trimming at V came to 1 base and at J to 7 bases, leaving 2 bases not matched to a gene. CDR3 length equals 15 residues. Germline V lookup: CDR1 SGHAT, CDR2 FQNNGV. CDR3 DNA sequence: TGTGCCAGCAGCTTAGGGACAGGGGAAAATTCACCCCTCCACTTT. Translation: CASSLGTGENSPLHF.